This T cell receptor beta chain comes out of a study of PD-1 blockade in classical Hodgkin lymphoma. The patients all showed relapse after autologous stem cell transplantation, while their brentuximab vedotin exposure varied. Data came from immunoSEQ multiplex PCR; TCRdb stores just in-frame clones and leaves some out. The sample consists of approximately 100,000 clones, roughly 92% of them appearing once. Germline assignment: CDR1 SGHAT and CDR2 FQNNGV. The CDR3 sequence is 14 residues long. The trim removed 7 bases at V and 6 bases at J, leaving 8 bases unmatched. This specimen consisted of peripheral blood mononuclear cells (PBMCs), obtained at baseline. The sequence came from a human donor with classical Hodgkin lymphoma. The chain combines TRBV11-2 with TRBJ2-1; TRBD2 aligns across 8 bases. Here the CDR3 reads CASTHSAGVNEQFF. The CDR3 nucleotides are TGTGCCAGCACCCACTCAGCGGGAGTCAATGAGCAGTTCTTC.